A selection of T cell receptor beta chains follows, all from one sample in a study of blood T cell repertoires in COVID-19. The assay was immunoSEQ multiplex PCR, and TCRdb's table has in-frame clones only and misses some. Of around 300,000 clones in the sample, approximately 88% are singletons; the top ten hold approximately 1%. The sequencing input was PBMCs or T cells enriched from blood (not recorded which). Receptors were obtained from a woman aged 25-40 years who had recovered from COVID-19. The conserved cysteine and the conserved F or W are not part of the CDR3 here. Fields, in order: J gene, V gene, CDR3 length, CDR3 protein.

>TRBJ2-5|TRBV7-3|16
ASSSLEDSGGALETQY
>TRBJ1-1|TRBV5-6|13
ASSPTGTGRTEAF
>TRBJ1-4|TRBV5-8|13
ASSLGGTLNEKLF
>TRBJ2-7|TRBV18|13
ASSIRSGAFDEQY
>TRBJ1-4|TRBV18|12
ASSRDRSNEKLF
>TRBJ1-2|TRBV15|13
ATSSLRDRDYGYT
>TRBJ2-5|TRBV5-1|14
ASSLAGTSGQETQY
>TRBJ2-1|TRBV11-3|12
ASSLEAWSDEQF
>TRBJ1-2|TRBV7-9|12
ASSLPGAVYGYT
>TRBJ2-3|TRBV5-1|13
ASSSDREGTDTQY
>TRBJ2-7|TRBV7-3|11
ASSLDRGYEQY
>TRBJ1-1|TRBV27|10
ASSSGWAEAF
>TRBJ2-7|TRBV7-8|14
ASSSGTPRGSYEQY
>TRBJ2-7|TRBV5-5|11
ASSWGQNYEQY
>TRBJ2-3|TRBV6-4|12
ASSQETVTDTQY
>TRBJ1-2|TRBV6-5|12
ASSYGTGEYGYT
>TRBJ2-1|TRBV10-3|10
AIKAAGNEQF
>TRBJ2-7|TRBV3-1/TRBV3-2|10
ATTDSSYEQY
>TRBJ2-3|TRBV5-1|13
ASSPGLAVTDTQY
>TRBJ2-4|TRBV9|12
ASSVGRTGDIQY
>TRBJ1-2|TRBV7-9|12
ASSLGQNNYGYT
>TRBJ2-7|TRBV11-1|13
ASSPGQGATYEQY
>TRBJ1-3|TRBV5-4|12
ASSQGSSGNTIY
>TRBJ1-2|TRBV9|13
ASQRGDRLIGGYT
>TRBJ2-7|TRBV6-5|12
ASSLWGQGYEQY
>TRBJ2-2|TRBV9|14
ASSVEGGVAAWELF
>TRBJ1-4|TRBV27|11
ASSPLINEKLF
>TRBJ1-1|TRBV5-1|12
ASSSGTGNTEAF
>TRBJ1-1|TRBV9|10
ASSDRGAEAF
>TRBJ2-3|TRBV6-4|15
ASSDSGGGGGPDTQY
>TRBJ2-7|TRBV28|18
ASSQIQGVADSSVYYEQY
>TRBJ2-7|TRBV7-9|14
ASSETGTHYSYEQY
>TRBJ2-3|TRBV4-1|15
ASSQETVAHGRDTQY
>TRBJ2-1|TRBV20-1|14
SASPFLAGGQNEQF
>TRBJ1-1|TRBV9|12
ASSYGTENTEAF
>TRBJ2-7|TRBV6-5|13
ASRVGTTDTYEQY
>TRBJ1-1|TRBV27|15
ASSHAKYRVRDTEAF
>TRBJ2-6|TRBV7-3|18
ASSLDSQGISFSGANVLT
>TRBJ2-3|TRBV6-9|11
ASSIQSTDTQY
>TRBJ2-7|TRBV3-1/TRBV3-2|9
ASSQRYEQY
>TRBJ2-7|TRBV27|14
ASSWDVLAGVREQY
>TRBJ1-5|TRBV27|15
ASSSHEGVPGAQPQH
>TRBJ1-2|TRBV7-9|13
ASSPFRTGTDGYT
>TRBJ1-4|TRBV5-1|13
ASGVQGSGNEKLF
>TRBJ1-2|TRBV4-1|13
ASSQEGQPINRYT
>TRBJ2-2|TRBV30|13
AWNTGWGHTGELF
>TRBJ2-1|TRBV6-4|12
ASSADDRYNEQF
>TRBJ1-2|TRBV2|12
ASSEPTGGRGYT
>TRBJ2-7|TRBV18|10
ASSPTGPEQY
>TRBJ1-1|TRBV7-2|12
ASRRGTGNTEAF